This T cell receptor beta chain stems from a study of shared clonotypes between healthy human individuals (TCRdb year 2020). Regarding the research as a whole: Three men and a couple of women, aged 18 to 49 years, made up the cohort. Per donor, leukapheresis produced somewhere between about 0.85 and 8.9 billion PBMCs. To estimate repertoire size and how much clonotypes are shared between individuals, the study performed deep sequencing of blood TCR repertoires from about five healthy adults. To increase sequencing depth and limit assay-specific biases, TCR repertoire library preparation and sequencing were carried out by different laboratories using diverse techniques. For each donor, CD4 naive and CD4 memory were each run on three plates, CD8 naive on two plates, and CD8 memory on one plate. Points the paper makes about the study in general: Compared with non-shared clonotypes, clonotypes shared by all four sorted-subset donors had higher generation probabilities. The genetic and exposure-history diversity represented was limited by the small number of donors. Estimated clonotype richness was generally larger for naive than for memory subsets. Sampling was restricted to blood, and TCR repertoires in tissue are likely to differ from TCR repertoires in blood. Based on pairwise subsampling, the degree of clonotype sharing among donors was expected to be affected by sequencing depth. About 5% of naive CD4, approximately 3.7% of naive CD8, about 2.1% of memory CD4, and less than 0.45% of memory CD8 clonotypes were shared across several donors. Rarefaction of sorted-subset datasets indicated incomplete sequencing despite the large sequencing depth.

As encoded in the germline V gene, CDR1 is SGDLS while CDR2 is YYNGEE. V gives up 0 bases and J gives up 9 bases, and the segment between their germline ends measures 16 bases. The CDR3 contains 15 residues, cysteine and phenylalanine counted. The DNA shown is the 45-base CDR3, in frame from base 1. CD8 naive samples were CD45RO-negative cells positively selected for CCR7, giving a CD45RA+CCR7+ population that excluded TemRA cells. Healthy HIV-negative adults with no recently reported acute infections or vaccinations were included as donors. Only Caucasian adults living in Nashville, Tennessee, USA were represented among the donors. After blood collection by leukapheresis, PBMCs were isolated using Ficoll-Histopaque density gradient centrifugation and then cryopreserved in the vapor phase of liquid nitrogen. Purity and quantity of every magnetically sorted T cell population were checked by analytical flow cytometry. Genomic DNA was isolated from each sorted fraction and quantified by UV absorbance on a Nanodrop 2000c.

TCR CDR3 regions were amplified from genomic DNA by multiplex PCR using the deep immunoSEQ assay. Extracted genomic DNA from each cell subset was spread evenly across all wells of several immunoSEQ 96-well plates, with each plate serving as a replicate. For sorted subsets, about 220 ng of genomic DNA, equivalent to some 33,000 T cell genomes, went into each replicate PCR. Purified libraries were quantified with a Qubit 3.0 fluorometer, sized on a Bioanalyzer 2100, and re-quantified with the KAPA Library Quantification kit. Each immunoSEQ 96-well plate was sequenced on its own single-read 150-cycle Illumina NextSeq 550 flow cell. As for how the authors treated the data: The immunoSEQ output contained only junctional sequences without quality scores, so filtering could not match that applied to full-length reads. To assign V/J genes and CDR3, sequences were annotated using PyIR, a Python wrapper for IgBLAST v1.9, with IMGT germline references. Reads were removed for weak V/J assignments (E-value above 1e-6), missing CDR3, stop codons, out-of-frame junctions, or ambiguous translated residues. A V3J clonotype was defined by an identical inferred V gene, J gene, and CDR3 amino acid sequence. Percentage overlap between repertoires was calculated by dividing the number of shared unique clonotypes by the size of the smaller repertoire. Repertoire richness was assessed with RTK rarefaction, the Chao1 estimator, and Recon v2.1 estimates of unobserved clonotypes. For all TCRbeta clonotypes obtained by the gDNA method from a few donors, generation probabilities were computed with OLGA. Sourced from immuneACCESS, this table was stored by TCRdb with only in-frame sequences that have V and J called. A share of the clones is absent; for the studies checked, an unresolved V gene accounts for under half, and the remainder has no known explanation. Clonal size and the V and J genes are those of that table, whereas D and trimming came from the DNA. Within this sample are 2 million to 2.5 million clones, with about 95% of them counted one time only. More than 0.95% of the sample goes to the ten largest clones.

Concerning this clone: There is no known antigen for this receptor. The sample holds no much larger clone one base away, and base qualities are not on file.

The TCR comes from a man aged 18-30 years in good health. The chain is made from TRBV9 and TRBJ2-4; the D call is possibly TRBD1 or TRBD2, each sharing 7 bases. The sample comprised naive CD8+ T cells sorted from blood. In light of the paper, this sample's cell subset or site label describes: CD45RA+CCR7+. The nucleotide sequence reads as follows: TGTGCCAGCAGCGTAGGGGAGGGCAGGGGGGCCATTCAGTACTTC. The resulting protein is CASSVGEGRGAIQYF.